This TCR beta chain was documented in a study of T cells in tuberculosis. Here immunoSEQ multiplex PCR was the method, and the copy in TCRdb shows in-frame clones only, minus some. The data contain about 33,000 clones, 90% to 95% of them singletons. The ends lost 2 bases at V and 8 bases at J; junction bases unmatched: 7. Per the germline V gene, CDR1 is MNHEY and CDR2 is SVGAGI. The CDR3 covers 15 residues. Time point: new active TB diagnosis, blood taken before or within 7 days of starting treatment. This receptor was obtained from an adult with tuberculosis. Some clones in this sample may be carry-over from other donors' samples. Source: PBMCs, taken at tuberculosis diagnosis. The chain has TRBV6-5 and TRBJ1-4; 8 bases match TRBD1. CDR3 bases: TGTGCCAGCAGTTACGCAGGACAGGGCCAGGAAAAACTGTTTTTT. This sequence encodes CASSYAGQGQEKLFF.